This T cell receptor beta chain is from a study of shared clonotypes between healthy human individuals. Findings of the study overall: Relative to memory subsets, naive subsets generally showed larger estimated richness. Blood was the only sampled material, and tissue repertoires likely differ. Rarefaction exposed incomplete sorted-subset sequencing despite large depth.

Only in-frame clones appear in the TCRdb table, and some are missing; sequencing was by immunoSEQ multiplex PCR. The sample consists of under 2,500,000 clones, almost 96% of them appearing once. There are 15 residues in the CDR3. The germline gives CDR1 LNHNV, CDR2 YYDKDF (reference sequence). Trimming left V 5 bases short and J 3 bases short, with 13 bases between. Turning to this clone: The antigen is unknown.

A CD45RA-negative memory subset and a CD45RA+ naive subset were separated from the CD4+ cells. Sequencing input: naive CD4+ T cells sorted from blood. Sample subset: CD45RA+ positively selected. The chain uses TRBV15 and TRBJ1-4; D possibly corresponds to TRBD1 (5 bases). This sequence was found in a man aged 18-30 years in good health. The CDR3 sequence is CATSSSVGPNEKLFF. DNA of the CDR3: TGTGCCACCAGCTCCTCGGTGGGGCCTAATGAAAAACTGTTTTTT.